This TCR beta chain was retrieved from a study of monozygotic twins with inflammatory bowel disease. The authors used about 3,200 ng of total RNA per TCR library. Reprocessing the 5' RACE reads, TCRdb reports a single entry for every CDR3 protein and omits DNA. Recorded for this sample: about 300,000 distinct CDR3 sequences. The CDR3 has 16 residues. The germline gives CDR1 SEHNR, CDR2 FQNEAQ (reference sequence). Every donor provided one blood sample measuring roughly 2.5 ml. Sequencing was performed on blood. The chain links TRBV7-9 to TRBJ2-2; TCRdb calls TRBD2, which cannot be checked without DNA. The clonotype comes from a human donor with ulcerative colitis or Crohn's disease, or a healthy co-twin of an affected twin (not recorded which). The CDR3: CASKVNSGLNTGELFF.